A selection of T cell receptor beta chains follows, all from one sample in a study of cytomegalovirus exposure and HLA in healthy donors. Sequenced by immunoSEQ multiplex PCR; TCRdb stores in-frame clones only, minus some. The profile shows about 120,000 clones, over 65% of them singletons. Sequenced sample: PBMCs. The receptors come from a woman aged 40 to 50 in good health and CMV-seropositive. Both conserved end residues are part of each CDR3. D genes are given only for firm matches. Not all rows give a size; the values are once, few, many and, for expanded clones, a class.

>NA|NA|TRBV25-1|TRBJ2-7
TGTGCCTCCCACTCGTGGCAGGCCCCCTACGAGCAGTACTTC
CASHSWQAPYEQYF
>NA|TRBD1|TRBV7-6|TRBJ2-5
TGTGCCAGCAGCCCCGGACAGGGTCGGGAGACCCAGTACTTC
CASSPGQGRETQYF
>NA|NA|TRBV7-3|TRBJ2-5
TGTGCCAGCAGCTTGAGTATCGGGGAGACCCAGTACTTC
CASSLSIGETQYF
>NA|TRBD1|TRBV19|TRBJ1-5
TGTGCCAGTAGGTCGACAGGGTCCAATCAGCCCCAGCATTTT
CASRSTGSNQPQHF
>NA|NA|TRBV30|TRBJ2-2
TGTGCCTACGGCGGCCGCGGGCTCGGGGAGCTGTTTTTT
CAYGGRGLGELFF
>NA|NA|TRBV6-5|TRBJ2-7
TGCCCCGCCCTGATCCCCTTTCTCTCCTACGAGCAGTACTTC
CPALIPFLSYEQYF
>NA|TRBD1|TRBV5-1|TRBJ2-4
TGCGCCAGCAGCTTTGGACAGGGAAACATTCAGTACTTC
CASSFGQGNIQYF
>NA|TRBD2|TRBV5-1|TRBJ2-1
TGCGCCAGCAGCTTGGCCAGCGGGGACGGCAATGAGCAGTTCTTC
CASSLASGDGNEQFF
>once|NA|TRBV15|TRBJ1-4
TGTGCCACCAGCAGAGGAACCTATGGGGGACATAATGAAAAACTGTTTTTT
CATSRGTYGGHNEKLFF
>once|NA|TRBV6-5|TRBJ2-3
TGTGCCAGCATCCCCTCCGGGGGAGGAGATACGCAGTATTTT
CASIPSGGGDTQYF
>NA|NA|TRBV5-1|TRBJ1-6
TGCGCCAGCAGCTTGTCGAGCTCCTATAATTCACCCCTCCACTTT
CASSLSSSYNSPLHF
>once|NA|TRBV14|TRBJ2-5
TGTGCCAGCAGCCACCCGACGGGGGCCCAGTACTTC
CASSHPTGAQYF
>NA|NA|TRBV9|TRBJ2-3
TGTGCCAGCAGCCCCTCCACAGATACGCAGTATTTT
CASSPSTDTQYF
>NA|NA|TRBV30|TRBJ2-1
TGTGCCTGGTACCTACTAGCTAGGCTGATCAATGAGCAGTTCTTC
CAWYLLARLINEQFF
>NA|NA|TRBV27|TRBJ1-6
TGTGCCAGCAGTTTATTGGAGTACAATTCACCCCTCCACTTT
CASSLLEYNSPLHF
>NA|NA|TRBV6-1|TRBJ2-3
TGTGCCAGCAGTGAAGTGGTTGGAGACAGTCACACAGATACGCAGTATTTT
CASSEVVGDSHTDTQYF
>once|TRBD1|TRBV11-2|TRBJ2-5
TGTGCCAGCAGCCGGAGGGACAGGGGGCTGGAGGAGACCCAGTACTTC
CASSRRDRGLEETQYF
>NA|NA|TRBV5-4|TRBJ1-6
TGTGCCAGCAGCTTGGCTGCAGAATATAATTCACCCCTCCACTTT
CASSLAAEYNSPLHF
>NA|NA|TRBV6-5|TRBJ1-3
TGTGCCAGCAGTTACTCGAAGGGGATCTCTGGAAACACCATATATTTT
CASSYSKGISGNTIYF
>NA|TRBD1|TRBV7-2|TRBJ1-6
TGTGCCAGCAGCTTAGGGAAGGGGGCAGCCAGTTCACCCCTCCACTTT
CASSLGKGAASSPLHF
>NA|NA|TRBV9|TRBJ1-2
TGTGCCAGCAGCGTAGGGAGGCGGAACTATGGCTACACCTTC
CASSVGRRNYGYTF
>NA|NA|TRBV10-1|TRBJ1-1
TGCGCCAGGGATCTTGGACAAATGAACACTGAAGCTTTCTTT
CARDLGQMNTEAFF
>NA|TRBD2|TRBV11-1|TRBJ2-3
TGTGCCAGCAGCTTGCTGACTAGCGGCACAGATACGCAGTATTTT
CASSLLTSGTDTQYF
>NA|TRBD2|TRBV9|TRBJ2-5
TGTGCCAGCAGCGTAGCGGTAGCGGGGGGCCACGAGACCCAGTACTTC
CASSVAVAGGHETQYF
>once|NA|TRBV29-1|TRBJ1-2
TGCAGCGTTGAATGGCGCGGAGCCTATGGCTACACCTTC
CSVEWRGAYGYTF
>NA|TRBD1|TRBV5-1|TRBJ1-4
TGCGCCAGCAGCTTAGGGACAGGGGGTAATGAAAAACTGTTTTTT
CASSLGTGGNEKLFF
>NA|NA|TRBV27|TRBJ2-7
TGTGCCAGCAGTTTGCGTGTGGGAGACGAGCAGTACTTC
CASSLRVGDEQYF
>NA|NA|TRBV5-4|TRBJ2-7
TGTGCCAGCAGCTCGTCCGTGGGGAGCTCCTACGAGCAGTACTTC
CASSSSVGSSYEQYF
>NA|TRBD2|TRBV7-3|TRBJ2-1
TGTGCCAGCAGCTTAGGACTAGCGGGAGTGGATAATGAGCAGTTCTTC
CASSLGLAGVDNEQFF